One sample yielded the 24 T cell receptor beta chains listed below, sequenced in a study of technical replicates of blood from a handful of donors. This table comes from immunoSEQ multiplex PCR, and its TCRdb copy is limited to in-frame clones, with some not included. The data show 100,000 or so clones, roughly 95% seen once. Sample: T cells isolated from PBMCs. These receptors were collected from a human donor in good health.

V gene TRBV19 combines with J gene TRBJ2-3; possibly TRBD1 for D (6 bases). With 3 bases removed from V and 1 base from J, the gap between germline ends came to 17 bases. Germline-derived CDR1 and CDR2 are LNHDA and SQIVND (reference sequence). This CDR3 region has 17 residues. DNA of the CDR3: TGTGCCAGTAGTATCGACAGGAGACAACTAGGCACAGATACGCAGTATTTT. It encodes CASSIDRRQLGTDTQYF.

The V call is TRBV6-1, the J call TRBJ1-3; D unclear. Germline V lookup: CDR1 MNHNS, CDR2 SASEGT. This CDR3 has 14 residues. V was cut by 3 bases and J by 1 base, with 7 bases left in between. The CDR3 sequence is CASSERSSGNTIYF. The CDR3 DNA follows: TGTGCCAGCAGTGAGAGGTCATCTGGAAACACCATATATTTT.

In DNA, the CDR3 is TGCGCCAGCAGCTATTCAGACAGGGGTAATGAAAAACTGTTTTTT. Residues: CASSYSDRGNEKLFF. The V call is TRBV5-1, the J call TRBJ1-4; TRBD1 matches 8 bases. The CDR3 runs 15 residues. Germline V CDR1 and CDR2: SGHRS, YFSETQ. Unmatched junction bases numbered 5, after V lost 3 bases and J lost 4 bases.

This chain connects TRBV6-5 to TRBJ1-1; D may be TRBD1 (5 bases). Trimming took 4 bases from V and 4 from J, leaving 16 bases between them. Germline V gene sequence: CDR1 MNHEY, CDR2 SVGAGI. There are 15 residues in the CDR3. CDR3 protein: CASSSSITGGTEAFF. CDR3 nucleotides: TGTGCCAGCAGTTCCTCTATTACAGGTGGCACTGAAGCTTTCTTT.

The genes are TRBV28 and TRBJ2-2; a possible D gene is TRBD1 (6 bases). CDR1 and CDR2 from the germline V gene are MDHEN and SYDVKM. CDR3 length: 15 residues. Trimming took 2 bases from V and 5 from J, leaving 12 bases between them. Here the CDR3 DNA reads TGTGCCAGCAGTTTACCCGGACAGATGACCGGGGAGCTGTTTTTT. Protein sequence: CASSLPGQMTGELFF.

The genes are TRBV30 and TRBJ1-4, with TRBD1 as a possible D gene (6 bases). Trimming cost V 6 bases and J 13 bases, with 27 bases left between them. CDR3 length: 15 residues. Germline V gives CDR1 GTSNPN, CDR2 SVGIG (reference sequence). CDR3 nucleotides: TGTGCCTGCAACGAACAGGGAGCTTGGGGTTGGGGACTGTTTTTT. This gives the protein CACNEQGAWGWGLFF.

The J gene is TRBJ2-1, the V gene TRBV15; TRBD2 matches at 16 bases. After removal of 4 bases from V and 5 bases from J, the junction contained 8 bases not matched to a gene. The germline CDR1 and CDR2 sequences are LNHNV and YYDKDF (reference sequence). The CDR3 runs 18 residues. The CDR3 bases are TGTGCCACCAGCAAGGGACTAGCGGGAGGGCCTAGAGACAATGAGCAGTTCTTC. This translates into CATSKGLAGGPRDNEQFF.

The rearrangement joins TRBV4-1 to TRBJ2-7, with D possibly TRBD1 on 5 matching bases. The germline V and J ends were trimmed by 2 bases and 6 bases, with 14 bases remaining between them. Germline loops: CDR1 MGHRA, CDR2 YSYEKL. This CDR3 spans 14 amino acids. The CDR3 DNA reads TGCGCCAGCAGCCAACCAGGCCTAAGGGGCGAGCAGTACTTC. Translated, it gives CASSQPGLRGEQYF.

The gene calls are TRBV6-1 and TRBJ1-2; TRBD1 might be the D (6 bases). V was clipped by 7 bases and J by 4 bases, with 16 bases between them. The CDR3 is 14 amino acids. Germline-derived CDR1 and CDR2 are MNHNS and SASEGT. CDR3 bases: TGTGCCAGCACTTCGACAGGAATTGGCTATGGCTACACCTTC. Translation gives CASTSTGIGYGYTF.

J is TRBJ2-7 and V is TRBV28; 10 bases align to TRBD2. V shed 8 bases and J 6 bases; nucleotides not matched to a gene: 16. From germline, CDR1 is MDHEN and CDR2 SYDVKM. This CDR3 is 16 amino acids long. CDR3 nucleotide sequence: TGTGCCAGCGAACCCCTCGCTGCTAGCGGGAGTGGCGAGCAGTACTTC. It yields the protein CASEPLAASGSGEQYF. Full variable domain (outside the CDR3, taken from reference TRBV28 and TRBJ2-7): DVKVTQSSRYLVKRTGEKVFLECVQDMDHENMFWYRQDPGLGLRLIYFSYDVKMKEKGDIPEGYSVSREKKERFSLILESASTNQTSMYLCASEPLAASGSGEQYFGPGTRLTVT.

The rearrangement uses TRBV30 and TRBJ1-2, with 9 bases lining up with TRBD1. The V gene's germline CDR1 is GTSNPN and CDR2 SVGIG (reference sequence). The ends lost 2 bases at V and 4 bases at J; junction bases unmatched: 8. The CDR3 sequence is 15 residues long. CDR3 sequence: CAWSRRQGDTYGYTF. CDR3 DNA sequence: TGTGCCTGGAGTCGACGACAGGGGGATACCTATGGCTACACCTTC. The full variable domain, in which reference TRBV30 and TRBJ1-2 provide the parts outside the CDR3, is SQTIHQWPATLVQPVGSPLSLECTVEGTSNPNLYWYRQAAGRGLQLLFYSVGIGQISSEVPQNLSASRPQDRQFILSSKKLLLSDSGFYLCAWSRRQGDTYGYTFGSGTRLTVV.

The V call is TRBV7-9, the J call TRBJ2-1; 11 bases are shared with TRBD2. CDR1 and CDR2 from the germline V gene are SEHNR and FQNEAQ (reference sequence). J lost 7 bases, V lost 5 bases, and 7 bases had no gene match. The CDR3 loop spans 15 amino acids. The CDR3 protein is CASSISGGAGNEQFF. The CDR3 nucleotides are TGTGCCAGCAGCATTAGCGGGGGGGCCGGTAATGAGCAGTTCTTC.

This chain uses TRBV18 with TRBJ2-1; 7 bases line up with TRBD1. The CDR3 extends over 15 amino acids. In germline, CDR1 is KGHSH, CDR2 LQKENI. J gave up 0 bases and V 4 bases, and 3 bases lay outside the gene matches. CDR3 residues: CASSLQGSSYNEQFF. The CDR3 coding sequence is TGTGCCAGCTCACTACAGGGGAGCTCCTACAATGAGCAGTTCTTC.

The chain employs TRBV7-9 and TRBJ1-1; D is unclear. This CDR3 comprises 14 residues. From germline, CDR1 is SEHNR and CDR2 FQNEAQ (reference sequence). The V and J ends lost 5 bases and 1 base respectively, with 11 bases between them. The CDR3 sequence is CASSLHSGNTEAFF. The CDR3 DNA follows: TGTGCCAGCAGCCTTCACTCAGGGAACACTGAAGCTTTCTTT. Supplemented by reference TRBV7-9 and TRBJ1-1, the full variable domain reads DTGVSQNPRHKITKRGQNVTFRCDPISEHNRLYWYRQTLGQGPEFLTYFQNEAQLEKSRLLSDRFSAERPKGSFSTLEIQRTEQGDSAMYLCASSLHSGNTEAFFGQGTRLTVV.

V is TRBV19 and J is TRBJ1-5; no reliable D call. The germline gives CDR1 LNHDA, CDR2 SQIVND (reference sequence). V was shortened by 3 bases and J by 6 bases, with 18 bases between the two germline ends. The CDR3 spans 16 residues. CDR3 nucleotide sequence: TGTGCCAGTAGTATTTTAACTTTGGGCCATTTTCAGCCCCAGCATTTT. Protein sequence: CASSILTLGHFQPQHF.

This sequence joins TRBV28 and TRBJ2-1; 8 bases map to TRBD2. The ends lost 6 bases at V and 1 base at J; junction bases unmatched: 11. This CDR3 spans 17 amino acids. Germline CDR1 MDHEN, CDR2 SYDVKM. The CDR3: CASSPNPGTRSYNEQFF. As DNA, the CDR3 is TGTGCCAGCAGCCCCAATCCCGGGACTAGATCCTACAATGAGCAGTTCTTC.

CDR3 sequence (DNA): TGCGCCAGCAGTGAGTCATTGTCTAGCGGGTACTACGAGCAGTACTTC. Its translation is CASSESLSSGYYEQYF. The chain carries TRBV10-1 and TRBJ2-7; 8 nucleotides line up with TRBD2. Trimming at V came to 0 bases and at J to 3 bases, leaving 7 bases not matched to a gene. This CDR3 region has 16 residues. CDR1 is WNHNN, CDR2 SYGVQD, per germline (reference sequence).

The chain combines TRBV10-2 with TRBJ1-2, with 7 bases identical to TRBD1. The V gene end was trimmed by 6 bases and the J gene end by 6 bases; junction bases not matched to a gene: 10. The CDR3 consists of 14 residues. Germline loops: CDR1 WSHSY, CDR2 SAAADI. CDR3: CASSEQGLRDGYTF. CDR3 in DNA: TGCGCCAGCAGCGAACAGGGGCTGAGGGATGGCTACACCTTC.

The genes are TRBV5-1 and TRBJ2-2; TRBD2 matches at 8 bases. Germline assignment: CDR1 SGHRS and CDR2 YFSETQ. This CDR3 is 16 amino acids long. V lost 4 bases to trimming and J lost 2 bases; unmatched junction nucleotides: 7. CDR3 DNA sequence: TGCGCCAGCAGCATACGAACTAGCGGCAACACCGGGGAGCTGTTTTTT. Protein product: CASSIRTSGNTGELFF. The full variable domain, completed using reference TRBV5-1 and TRBJ2-2, is KAGVTQTPRYLIKTRGQQVTLSCSPISGHRSVSWYQQTPGQGLQFLFEYFSETQRNKGNFPGRFSGRQFSNSRSEMNVSTLELGDSALYLCASSIRTSGNTGELFFGEGSRLTVL.

This clone was observed once. The gene calls are TRBV19 and TRBJ2-1; tentatively, D is TRBD2 (6 bases). From germline, CDR1 is LNHDA and CDR2 SQIVND (reference sequence). The CDR3 totals 14 residues. V lost 5 bases to trimming and J lost 4 bases, with 12 bases between them. CDR3 sequence (DNA): TGTGCCAGTAGTTGGCGCGGGGATTACAATGAGCAGTTCTTC. Translated: CASSWRGDYNEQFF.

The rearrangement uses TRBV9 and TRBJ1-6; 9 bases agree with TRBD1. The germline CDR1 and CDR2 sequences are SGDLS and YYNGEE. V lost 4 bases and J lost 0; bases outside the gene matches: 11. CDR3 size: 19 residues. CDR3 in DNA: TGTGCCAGCAGCCCGGGACAGGGTCCGGAGATCTCCTATAATTCACCCCTCCACTTT. Translation: CASSPGQGPEISYNSPLHF.

This rearrangement joins TRBV27 to TRBJ2-7, with a weak D call TRBD2 (5 bases). V lost 3 bases, J lost 6 bases, and 12 bases lay in between. CDR1 and CDR2 from the germline V gene are MNHEY and SMNVEV (reference sequence). CDR3 size: 13 residues. CDR3 residues: CASSFRAGSEQYF. For the CDR3, the DNA is TGTGCCAGCAGTTTTCGGGCGGGCTCCGAGCAGTACTTC.

The J gene is TRBJ2-7, the V gene TRBV2, with 7 bases matching TRBD1. The ends lost 6 bases at V and 0 bases at J; junction bases unmatched: 2. The CDR3 has 13 residues. CDR1 is SNHLY and CDR2 is FYNNEI in the germline V gene. CDR3 loop: CASSRDSSYEQYF. The CDR3 nucleotides read TGTGCCAGCAGCCGGGACAGCTCCTACGAGCAGTACTTC. Supplemented by reference TRBV2 and TRBJ2-7, the full variable domain reads EPEVTQTPSHQVTQMGQEVILRCVPISNHLYFYWYRQILGQKVEFLVSFYNNEISEKSEIFDDQFSVERPDGSNFTLKIRSTKLEDSAMYFCASSRDSSYEQYFGPGTRLTVT.

V is TRBV21-1 and J is TRBJ2-1; TRBD2 was called by the table and not checked on the DNA. TRBV21-1 is termed a pseudogene. The CDR3 is made up of 18 amino acids. This CDR3 reads CASSKGRRLAGGPIEQFF. CDR3 nucleotides: TGTGCCAGCAGCAAGGGAAGGAGATTAGCGGGAGGGCCCATTGAGCAGTTCTTC.